A single sample gave rise to the 18 T cell receptor beta chains below, sequenced in a study of blood T cell repertoires in COVID-19. Data came from immunoSEQ multiplex PCR; TCRdb stores just in-frame clones and leaves some out. The profile covers 310,000 or so clones, with 88% appearing a single time and roughly 4% taken by the ten largest. The sequencing sample was made of peripheral blood. The receptors here all came from a woman aged 45-59 years with active or convalescent COVID-19.

J is TRBJ1-4 and V is TRBV5-4; D ambiguous. The germline V gene has CDR1 SGHNT and CDR2 YYREEE (reference sequence). V dropped 2 bases and J dropped 0 bases, with 5 bases sitting between them. The CDR3 is 14 amino acids. CDR3 DNA: TGTGCCAGCAGCTTCCAGACAACTAATGAAAAACTGTTTTTT. Translating gives CASSFQTTNEKLFF.

This clone appeared a single time. This chain links TRBV9 with TRBJ1-1; D is possibly TRBD1 (5 bases). Per germline, CDR1 SGDLS and CDR2 YYNGEE. Trimming cost V 0 bases and J 0 bases, with 12 bases left between them. The CDR3 contains 16 residues. CDR3 DNA sequence: TGTGCCAGCAGCGTAGGCCGCGGGGCTTTGAACACTGAAGCTTTCTTT. Protein product: CASSVGRGALNTEAFF. The variable domain in full, with the rest retrieved from reference TRBV9 and TRBJ1-1, is DSGVTQTPKHLITATGQRVTLRCSPRSGDLSVYWYQQSLDQGLQFLIQYYNGEERAKGNILERFSAQQFPDLHSELNLSSLELGDSALYFCASSVGRGALNTEAFFGQGTRLTVV.

The rearrangement links TRBV27 to TRBJ2-3; maybe TRBD2 (7 bases). CDR3 length: 14 residues. Germline assignment: CDR1 MNHEY and CDR2 SMNVEV (reference sequence). Trimming took off 7 bases at V and 9 bases at J, with 20 bases between the two ends. CDR3 amino acids: CASIGFGGGATQYF. The CDR3 DNA follows: TGTGCCAGCATTGGATTTGGGGGGGGCGCAACGCAGTATTTT.

V usage is TRBV5-4 and J usage is TRBJ1-2; D is perhaps TRBD1 (6 bases). Germline V gene data show CDR1 as SGHNT and CDR2 as YYREEE (reference sequence). V lost 6 bases to trimming and J lost 4 bases, with 13 bases between them. This CDR3 contains 13 residues. The CDR3 nucleotides read TGTGCCAGCACCCCGGGAGGGGGCTATGGCTACACCTTC. Amino acids: CASTPGGGYGYTF.

The V call is TRBV5-1, the J call TRBJ2-1, with 12 nucleotides matching TRBD2. Germline assignment: CDR1 SGHRS and CDR2 YFSETQ. The V and J ends lost 5 bases and 7 bases, in that order; junction bases with no gene match: 16. The CDR3 consists of 18 residues. The chain's CDR3 is CASSLTSGRPGGINEQFF. In DNA form, the CDR3 reads TGCGCCAGCAGTCTCACTAGCGGGAGGCCGGGAGGTATAAATGAGCAGTTCTTC.

V usage is TRBV15 and J usage is TRBJ1-5; D is undetermined. Germline lookup yields CDR1 LNHNV and CDR2 YYDKDF (reference sequence). CDR3 size: 14 residues. V was trimmed by 5 bases and J by 5 bases, leaving 13 bases between them. The CDR3 reads CATSYSSTYQPQHF. CDR3 in DNA: TGTGCCACCAGCTACAGCAGTACTTATCAGCCCCAGCATTTT.

This chain connects TRBV18 to TRBJ1-1, with 7 bases aligning to TRBD1. The CDR3 extends over 16 amino acids. Unmatched junction bases numbered 8, after V lost 3 bases and J lost 1 base. Per germline, CDR1 KGHSH and CDR2 LQKENI. The CDR3 protein is CASSPRAGTENTEAFF. The CDR3, as DNA: TGTGCCAGCTCACCCCGGGCCGGGACAGAGAACACTGAAGCTTTCTTT. Full variable domain (outside the CDR3, taken from reference TRBV18 and TRBJ1-1): NAGVMQNPRHLVRRRGQEARLRCSPMKGHSHVYWYRQLPEEGLKFMVYLQKENIIDESGMPKERFSAEFPKEGPSILRIQQVVRGDSAAYFCASSPRAGTENTEAFFGQGTRLTVV.

The chain recombines TRBV6-1 with TRBJ1-1; perhaps TRBD1 as D (6 bases). Germline V gene data show CDR1 as MNHNS and CDR2 as SASEGT. CDR3 length: 17 residues. Trimming pared 4 bases from V and 1 base from J, leaving 19 bases between. CDR3 DNA sequence: TGTGCCAGCAGTGGAGGGGGTTCAGGGAACTGGAACACTGAAGCTTTCTTT. Residues: CASSGGGSGNWNTEAFF.

This chain links TRBV19 with TRBJ1-5; perhaps TRBD1 as D (5 bases). CDR3 length: 15 amino acids. V shed 5 bases and J shed 6 bases, with 17 bases lying between them. CDR1 and CDR2 from the germline V gene are LNHDA and SQIVND (reference sequence). The CDR3 DNA is TGTGCCAGTAGTGGTGGGCCGGGGGTCAGTCAGCCCCAGCATTTT. It specifies CASSGGPGVSQPQHF.

On this clone: The junction departs from germline at one end; a sequencing error may be responsible. The chain is built from TRBV7-7 and TRBJ2-2, with TRBD1 matching 7 bases. Germline V CDR1 and CDR2: SSHAT, FNYEAQ (reference sequence). There are 15 residues in the CDR3. CDR3 in amino acids: CASSLGGSNTGELFF. As DNA, the CDR3 is TGTGCTAGCAGCTTAGGGGGCTCGAACACCGGGGAGCTGTTTTTT.

This clone was recorded a few times. This chain links TRBV5-1 with TRBJ1-2, with D maybe TRBD1 (5 bases). This CDR3 has 14 amino acids. V lost 4 bases and J lost 7, with 17 bases in between. Germline loops: CDR1 SGHRS, CDR2 YFSETQ. DNA of the CDR3: TGCGCCAGCAGCCCTAACACAGCTCAGGGTGGCTACACCTTC. This codes for CASSPNTAQGGYTF.

The CDR3 DNA follows: TGTGCCAGTAGCTCACCTTCCCCGCCTAGCGGACGCAATGAGCAGTTCTTC. Residues: CASSSPSPPSGRNEQFF. V gene TRBV19 combines with J gene TRBJ2-1, with 7 bases identical to TRBD2. The CDR3 totals 17 residues. The germline CDR1 and CDR2 sequences are LNHDA and SQIVND (reference sequence). V was clipped by 6 bases and J by 6 bases; unmatched bases: 17.

The gene calls are TRBV10-3 and TRBJ2-3; 10 nucleotides match TRBD2. Germline CDR1 reads ENHRY; CDR2 reads SYGVKD. With V trimmed by 2 bases and J by 3 bases, 11 bases remained unmatched. CDR3 length equals 18 residues. The CDR3 sequence is CAISEGRSGRAGTDTQYF. The DNA of the CDR3 is TGTGCCATCAGTGAGGGGAGGAGCGGGAGGGCCGGTACAGATACGCAGTATTTT.

The J gene is TRBJ1-2, the V gene TRBV5-6; TRBD1 is a possible D gene (5 bases). Trimming took 1 base from V and 5 from J, leaving 12 bases between them. Germline-derived CDR1 and CDR2 are SGHDT and YYEEEE. There are 14 residues in the CDR3. DNA for the CDR3: TGTGCCAGCAGCTTGTCGGGGGTTTTATATGGCTACACCTTC. Its translation is CASSLSGVLYGYTF.

The chain recombines TRBV2 with TRBJ2-5; a possible D gene is TRBD2 (5 bases). This CDR3 comprises 15 residues. Looked up from germline, CDR1 is SNHLY and CDR2 is FYNNEI. The V end lost 7 bases, the J end lost 5 bases, and 20 bases lay between the germline ends. The chain's CDR3 is CASTPSKDSGETQYF. Here the CDR3 DNA reads TGTGCCAGCACTCCAAGTAAGGACTCCGGGGAGACCCAGTACTTC.

This chain uses TRBV5-4 with TRBJ2-6; no reliable D call. The CDR3 covers 17 residues. The V and J ends lost 2 bases and 1 base respectively, with 13 bases between them. Germline V gene data show CDR1 as SGHNT and CDR2 as YYREEE (reference sequence). The CDR3 DNA reads as TGTGCCAGCAGCTTAACCCGGGTTGGATCTGGGGCCAACGTCCTGACTTTC. It encodes CASSLTRVGSGANVLTF.

This chain links TRBV5-6 with TRBJ1-6; no reliable D call. V dropped 5 bases and J dropped 2 bases, with 11 bases sitting between them. Germline CDR1 and CDR2: SGHDT and YYEEEE. There are 15 residues in the CDR3. The CDR3 is CASSPGYPYNSPLHF. CDR3 sequence (DNA): TGTGCCAGCAGTCCAGGTTACCCCTATAATTCACCCCTCCACTTT.

This rearrangement joins TRBV2 to TRBJ1-2; D might be TRBD1 (5 bases). This CDR3 region has 13 residues. The V and J ends lost 5 bases and 5 bases respectively, with 12 bases between them. Per germline, CDR1 SNHLY and CDR2 FYNNEI. CDR3 DNA sequence: TGTGCCAGCAGTCCGGGAGAGGGGTATGGCTACACCTTC. Protein product: CASSPGEGYGYTF.